Presented here are 11 T cell receptor beta chains from one specimen sequenced in a study of OX40 agonist ivuxolimab in advanced cancers. Data came from immunoSEQ multiplex PCR; TCRdb stores just in-frame clones and leaves some out. Of 35,000 to 45,000 clones in the sample, 70% to 90% were seen once. Material: CD4+ or CD8+ T cells sorted from blood, obtained in a trial of the OX40 agonist ivuxolimab. Every receptor here comes from an adult with an advanced solid tumor such as melanoma, head and neck, liver or kidney cancer.

In its sample, this clone was seen a few times. This sequence joins TRBV11-2 and TRBJ1-6; D unclear. Germline V gene lookup returns CDR1 SGHAT and CDR2 FQNNGV. The CDR3 is 18 amino acids. With 2 bases removed from V and 0 bases from J, the gap between germline ends came to 14 bases. The CDR3 nucleotides read TGTGCCAGCAGCTTAAGGGTCGGAGGGAGCTCCTATAATTCACCCCTCCACTTT. Translated, it gives CASSLRVGGSSYNSPLHF.

The CDR3, as DNA: TGCGCCAGCAGTGAATCCTCCGGGACCGGAAGTTTCTTCTACGAGCAGTACTTC. Protein product: CASSESSGTGSFFYEQYF. This chain uses TRBV10-2 with TRBJ2-7; D is perhaps TRBD1 or TRBD2 (5 bases each). CDR1 and CDR2 (germline): WSHSY, SAAADI. V shed 3 bases and J shed 3 bases, with 24 bases lying between them. CDR3 size: 18 residues.

V and J are TRBV19 and TRBJ1-1; perhaps TRBD1 as D (5 bases). There are 16 residues in the CDR3. With 1 base removed from V and 2 bases from J, the gap between germline ends came to 14 bases. Per germline, CDR1 LNHDA and CDR2 SQIVND (reference sequence). This chain's CDR3 is CASSIAGRGSNTEAFF. CDR3 nucleotides: TGTGCCAGTAGTATAGCCGGGCGGGGCTCTAACACTGAAGCTTTCTTT.

The chain uses TRBV6-1 and TRBJ2-2; D ambiguous. Germline CDR1 reads MNHNS; CDR2 reads SASEGT. The CDR3 runs to 13 residues. Trimming took 1 base from V and 4 from J, leaving 4 bases between them. CDR3 residues: CASSEVVTGELFF. DNA for the CDR3: TGTGCCAGCAGTGAAGTGGTCACCGGGGAGCTGTTTTTT.

The chain has TRBV10-1 and TRBJ2-2; TRBD2 matches 7 bases. Germline lookup yields CDR1 WNHNN and CDR2 SYGVQD (reference sequence). Trimming at V came to 8 bases and at J to 0 bases, leaving 6 bases not matched to a gene. The CDR3 extends over 15 amino acids. The DNA of the CDR3 is TGCGCCAGCCTGGGCGGGAGCCCGAACACCGGGGAGCTGTTTTTT. It is translated as CASLGGSPNTGELFF.

V gene TRBV9 combines with J gene TRBJ2-1; D perhaps matches TRBD2 (6 bases). Germline CDR1 is SGDLS and CDR2 is YYNGEE. V was clipped by 0 bases and J by 6 bases, with 13 bases between them. The CDR3 covers 15 residues. This CDR3 reads CASSVVAGRANEQFF. CDR3 DNA: TGTGCCAGCAGCGTAGTGGCGGGACGGGCCAATGAGCAGTTCTTC.

The gene calls are TRBV7-9 and TRBJ1-6; 7 positions agree with TRBD1. This CDR3 is 17 amino acids long. With 11 bases clipped from V and 8 bases from J, the junction kept 21 bases outside the gene matches. Germline V lookup: CDR1 SEHNR, CDR2 FQNEAQ (reference sequence). CDR3 sequence: CAAGRIRQGKSDSPLHF. The CDR3 DNA is TGTGCCGCAGGCCGAATCAGACAGGGAAAGTCGGATTCACCCCTCCACTTT.

The rearrangement uses TRBV6-6 and TRBJ1-1; D remains unclear. Trimming removed 2 bases at V and 4 bases at J, with 8 bases between. CDR3 length: 13 residues. Germline CDR1 reads MNHNY; CDR2 reads SVGAGI (reference sequence). CDR3 sequence: CASSYTPTTEAFF. Written as DNA, the CDR3 is TGTGCCAGCAGTTACACTCCGACCACTGAAGCTTTCTTT.

The gene calls are TRBV7-2 and TRBJ1-5; tentatively, D is TRBD1 (5 bases). CDR3 size: 12 residues. Trimming took off 4 bases at V and 12 bases at J, with 13 bases between the two ends. CDR1 is SGHTA and CDR2 is FQGNSA in the germline V gene. Here the CDR3 DNA reads TGTGCCAGCAGCTCAGGGCGGGGTAACCAGCATTTT. This gives the protein CASSSGRGNQHF.

The count of this clone is one. The V gene is TRBV5-5, the J gene TRBJ1-1; D possibly corresponds to TRBD1 (5 bases). CDR3 size: 15 residues. Per germline, CDR1 SGHKS and CDR2 YYEKEE (reference sequence). Trimming pared 5 bases from V and 4 bases from J, leaving 18 bases between. The CDR3 spells CASRKGEVLTTEAFF. DNA of the CDR3: TGTGCCAGCAGAAAAGGGGAGGTTTTGACCACTGAAGCTTTCTTT. Based on the CDR3 plus reference TRBV5-5 and TRBJ1-1, the full variable domain is DAGVTQSPTHLIKTRGQQVTLRCSPISGHKSVSWYQQVLGQGPQFIFQYYEKEERGRGNFPDRFSARQFPNYSSELNVNALLLGDSALYLCASRKGEVLTTEAFFGQGTRLTVV.

The rearrangement joins TRBV2 to TRBJ1-6, with no clear D. There are 14 residues in the CDR3. Germline V gene sequence: CDR1 SNHLY, CDR2 FYNNEI. Trimming took off 8 bases at V and 5 bases at J, with 13 bases between the two ends. CDR3 amino acids: CASVSEENNSPLHF. CDR3 DNA: TGTGCCAGCGTTTCGGAGGAAAATAATTCACCCCTCCACTTT.